This is a list of T cell receptor beta chains from one sample in a study of T-cell reconstitution after alpha-beta-depleted transplantation in children. TCRdb processed the PCR reads anew with MiXCR; each CDR3 protein has one entry. This table has 200,000 or so distinct CDR3 sequences, around 7.7% appearing once. Sequenced material: PBMCs, mostly from graft donor cells, taken 360 days after TCRalphabeta/CD19-depleted stem cell transplant. The receptors come from a male patient between 2 and 10 years old who had a stem cell transplant for acute myeloid leukemia, so the T cells may come from the graft donor. Both conserved end residues are part of each CDR3.

v_call,j_call,cdr3_aa
TRBV5-8,TRBJ2-5,CASSLFLTVQETQYF
TRBV4-3,TRBJ2-7,CASSRNLAGGLSYEQYF
TRBV5-6,TRBJ2-4,CASSLVLGRSIQYF
TRBV4-1,TRBJ1-1,CASSQGGQTEAFF
TRBV7-2,TRBJ2-3,CASSLVPSLQYF
TRBV28,TRBJ2-5,CASSLDSAQETQYF
TRBV27,TRBJ2-1,CASSRDYAYNEQFF
TRBV20-1,TRBJ1-2,CSAQRGNYGYTF
TRBV5-1,TRBJ2-1,CASSTALAGSSYNEQFF
TRBV5-5,TRBJ1-1,CASRPDRGRTEAFF
TRBV5-1,TRBJ2-2,CASSLYRVNTGELFF
TRBV10-3,TRBJ2-7,CAISERIAGGRSYEQYF
TRBV5-5,TRBJ1-1,CASSLRERRDTEAFF
TRBV11-1,TRBJ2-3,CASSKLGLAGLSTDTQYF
TRBV5-1,TRBJ2-4,CASSPGQVLGIQYF
TRBV12-3/TRBV12-4,TRBJ2-2,CASSYPGGQAWELFF
TRBV20-1,TRBJ1-4,CSASRGTNEKLFF
TRBV5-1,TRBJ1-3,CASSLDVGDTIYF